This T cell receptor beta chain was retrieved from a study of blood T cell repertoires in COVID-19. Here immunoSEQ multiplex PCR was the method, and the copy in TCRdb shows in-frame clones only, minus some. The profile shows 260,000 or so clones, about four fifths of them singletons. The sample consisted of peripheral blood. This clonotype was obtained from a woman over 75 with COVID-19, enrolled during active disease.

The CDR3 is CATSREADTEAFF. The CDR3 DNA is TGTGCCACCAGCAGAGAGGCAGACACTGAAGCTTTCTTT. V and J are TRBV15 and TRBJ1-1; D gene uncertain. Trimming took 0 bases from V and 3 from J, leaving 5 bases between them. Germline V gene sequence: CDR1 LNHNV, CDR2 YYDKDF (reference sequence). This CDR3 is 13 amino acids long.